This T cell receptor (beta chain) was observed in a study of blood T cell repertoires in COVID-19. Study information: Sample material is recorded as cDNA or gDNA derived from T cells, B-cell-depleted T cells, or PBMCs.

Assay: immunoSEQ multiplex PCR; the TCRdb copy retains only in-frame clones and omits some. The table records fewer than 250,000 clones, about 93% of them present only once. CDR3 length: 12 amino acids. V was trimmed by 5 bases and J by 5 bases, leaving 9 bases between them. The sequence was collected from a man in his sixties with COVID-19, enrolled during active disease. The sequenced sample was peripheral blood. The chain recombines TRBV12-3 or TRBV12-4 with TRBJ1-2; D is possibly TRBD1 (6 bases). The CDR3 region has the DNA TGTGCCAGCAGTGAAGGGGGTTATGGCTACACCTTC. Encoded protein: CASSEGGYGYTF.